A single sample gave rise to the 6 T cell receptor beta chains below, sequenced in a study of shared clonotypes between healthy human individuals. Assay used: immunoSEQ multiplex PCR; TCRdb lists only in-frame clones, some missing. In the table there are approximately 2,000,000 clones, approximately 90% of which are singletons. The sequenced material came from naive CD4+ T cells from PBMCs. Specified subset: CD45RA+ positively selected. The receptors were gathered from a man aged 18 to 29 in good health. Some clones in this sample may be carry-over from other donors' samples.

Comment on this clone: At the DNA level, this CDR3 is encoded by other sequences in the same sample as well. The genes are TRBV6-5 and TRBJ2-7; unclear D gene. Per the germline V gene, CDR1 is MNHEY and CDR2 is SVGAGI. The CDR3 covers 11 residues. Trimming took off 3 bases at V and 7 bases at J, with 7 bases between the two ends. CDR3 region: CASSYEQEQYF. In DNA form, the CDR3 reads TGTGCCAGCAGTTATGAACAAGAGCAGTACTTC.

With regard to this clone: Within the sample, other DNA sequences also encode this same CDR3. The chain recombines TRBV5-1 with TRBJ2-5, with TRBD1 identical over 9 bases. From germline, CDR1 is SGHRS and CDR2 YFSETQ. V lost 3 bases and J lost 1; bases outside the gene matches: 4. This CDR3 has 15 amino acids. CDR3 in DNA: TGCGCCAGCAGCTCGGGACAGGGAGGCCAAGAGACCCAGTACTTC. The encoded protein is CASSSGQGGQETQYF.

The V gene is TRBV5-1, the J gene TRBJ2-5, with D possibly being TRBD2 (6 bases). The V and J ends lost 0 bases and 5 bases respectively, with 14 bases between them. CDR3 length equals 15 residues. The germline V gene has CDR1 SGHRS and CDR2 YFSETQ. The CDR3 spells CASSLEAGRAETQYF. The CDR3 bases are TGCGCCAGCAGCTTGGAGGCGGGGCGCGCGGAGACCCAGTACTTC.

V gene TRBV30 combines with J gene TRBJ2-7; weak D call: TRBD1 (5 bases). The V and J ends lost 7 bases and 1 base respectively, with 14 bases between them. Germline V gene data show CDR1 as GTSNPN and CDR2 as SVGIG (reference sequence). The CDR3 runs 13 residues. CDR3: CASRGHGSYEQYF. The CDR3 DNA sequence: TGTGCCTCAAGAGGACATGGGTCCTACGAGCAGTACTTC.

The V and J genes are TRBV11-3 and TRBJ2-7, with D uncertain. The CDR3 totals 13 residues. V shed 5 bases and J shed 2 bases, with 10 bases lying between them. Per the germline V gene, CDR1 is SGHNT and CDR2 is YENEEA. The CDR3 region has the DNA TGTGCCAGCAGCCCCGTTCCAACCTACGAGCAGTACTTC. This codes for CASSPVPTYEQYF.

The chain employs TRBV6-1 and TRBJ1-5; tentative D call: TRBD1 (5 bases). Germline values: CDR1 MNHNS, CDR2 SASEGT. With 7 bases removed from V and 2 bases from J, the gap between germline ends came to 12 bases. The CDR3 has 14 residues. The CDR3 protein is CASISGRGNQPQHF. The CDR3, as DNA: TGTGCCAGCATTTCGGGCAGGGGCAATCAGCCCCAGCATTTT.